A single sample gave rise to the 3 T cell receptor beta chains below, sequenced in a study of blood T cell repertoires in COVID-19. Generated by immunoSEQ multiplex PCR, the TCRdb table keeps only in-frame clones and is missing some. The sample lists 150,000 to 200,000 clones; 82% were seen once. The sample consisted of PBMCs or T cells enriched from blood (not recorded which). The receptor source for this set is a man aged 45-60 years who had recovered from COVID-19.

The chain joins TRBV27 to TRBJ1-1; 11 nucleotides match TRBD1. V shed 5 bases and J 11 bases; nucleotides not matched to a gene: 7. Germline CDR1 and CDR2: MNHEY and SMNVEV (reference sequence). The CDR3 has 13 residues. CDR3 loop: CASSRVDRGRAFF. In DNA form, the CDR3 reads TGTGCCAGCAGTAGGGTGGACAGGGGGCGGGCTTTCTTT.

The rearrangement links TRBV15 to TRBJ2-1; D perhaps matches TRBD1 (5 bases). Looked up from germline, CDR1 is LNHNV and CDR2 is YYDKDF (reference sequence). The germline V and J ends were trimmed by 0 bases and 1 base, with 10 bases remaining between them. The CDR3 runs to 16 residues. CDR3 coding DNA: TGTGCCACCAGCAGAGATAGGGCAGGGTCCTACAATGAGCAGTTCTTC. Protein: CATSRDRAGSYNEQFF.

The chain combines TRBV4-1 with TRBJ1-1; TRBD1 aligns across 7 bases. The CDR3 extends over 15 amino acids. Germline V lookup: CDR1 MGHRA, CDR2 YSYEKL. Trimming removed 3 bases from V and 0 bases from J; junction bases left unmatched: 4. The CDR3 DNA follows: TGCGCCAGCAGCCATAGACAGGGATTGAACACTGAAGCTTTCTTT. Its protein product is CASSHRQGLNTEAFF.